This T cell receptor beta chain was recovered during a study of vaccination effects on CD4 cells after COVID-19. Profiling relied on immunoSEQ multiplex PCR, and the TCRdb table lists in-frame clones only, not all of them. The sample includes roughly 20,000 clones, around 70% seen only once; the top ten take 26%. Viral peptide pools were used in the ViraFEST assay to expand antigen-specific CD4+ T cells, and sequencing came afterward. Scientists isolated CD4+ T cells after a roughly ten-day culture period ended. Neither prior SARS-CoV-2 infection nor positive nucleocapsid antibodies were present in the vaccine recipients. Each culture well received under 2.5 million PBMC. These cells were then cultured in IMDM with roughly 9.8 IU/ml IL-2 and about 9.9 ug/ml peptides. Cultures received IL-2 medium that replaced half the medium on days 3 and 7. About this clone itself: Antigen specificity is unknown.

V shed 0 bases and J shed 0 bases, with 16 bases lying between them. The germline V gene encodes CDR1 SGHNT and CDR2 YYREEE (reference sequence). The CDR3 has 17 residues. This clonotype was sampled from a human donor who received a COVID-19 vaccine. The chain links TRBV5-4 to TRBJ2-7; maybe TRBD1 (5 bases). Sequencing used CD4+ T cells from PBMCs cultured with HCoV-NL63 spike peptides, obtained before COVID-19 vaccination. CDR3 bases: TGTGCCAGCAGCTTGGGTAGTGGGGCAGGTCCCTCCTACGAGCAGTACTTC. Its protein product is CASSLGSGAGPSYEQYF.